The 5 T cell receptor beta chains below come from one sample, sequenced in a study of cytomegalovirus exposure and HLA in healthy donors. PCR was performed using 60 Vbeta and 13 Jbeta primers. Profiling relied on immunoSEQ multiplex PCR, and the TCRdb table lists in-frame clones only, not all of them. The sample yields fewer than 250,000 clones, about 80% seen once. The sample was PBMCs. Receptors originate from a man aged 40-55 years in good health and CMV-seronegative.

This clone was counted a single time. The chain couples TRBV5-6 to TRBJ2-7, with D possibly being TRBD2 (6 bases). Trimming took off 5 bases at V and 0 bases at J, with 15 bases between the two ends. The CDR3 contains 15 residues. The germline CDR1 and CDR2 sequences are SGHDT and YYEEEE. In DNA form, the CDR3 reads TGTGCCAGCAGTCATGGATACGGGAGCTCCTACGAGCAGTACTTC. This sequence encodes CASSHGYGSSYEQYF.

The rearrangement links TRBV20-1 to TRBJ1-1; D unresolved. CDR1 is DFQATT and CDR2 is SNEGSKA in the germline V gene (reference sequence). V was cut by 3 bases and J by 10 bases, with 12 bases left in between. The CDR3 extends over 11 amino acids. The DNA for the CDR3 is TGCAGTGCTAGGTGGAGCATGGCAGCTTTCTTT. Its protein is CSARWSMAAFF.

The chain employs TRBV5-6 and TRBJ2-6; possible D gene TRBD1, 5 bases. The CDR3 is 17 amino acids. Germline CDR1 is SGHDT and CDR2 is YYEEEE. Trimming took off 3 bases at V and 0 bases at J, with 13 bases between the two ends. CDR3 amino acids: CASSSTRTSSGANVLTF. The CDR3 DNA follows: TGTGCCAGCAGCTCGACAAGGACAAGCTCTGGGGCCAACGTCCTGACTTTC.

This clone was detected only once. The J gene is TRBJ1-3, the V gene TRBV5-6; D uncertain. The CDR3 sequence is 16 residues long. The germline V gene has CDR1 SGHDT and CDR2 YYEEEE. V was clipped by 3 bases and J by 1 base, with 14 bases between them. CDR3 in DNA: TGTGCCAGCAGCTCGACCCTCTACAGATCTGGAAACACCATATATTTT. Its translation is CASSSTLYRSGNTIYF.

The V call is TRBV28, the J call TRBJ1-1; D ambiguous. CDR1 and CDR2 from the germline V gene are MDHEN and SYDVKM. This CDR3 is built from 13 residues. The ends were cut back, 1 base at V and 2 bases at J, with 5 bases in the middle. The CDR3 loop is CASSLSENTEAFF. CDR3 nucleotides: TGTGCCAGCAGTTTATCAGAAAACACTGAAGCTTTCTTT.